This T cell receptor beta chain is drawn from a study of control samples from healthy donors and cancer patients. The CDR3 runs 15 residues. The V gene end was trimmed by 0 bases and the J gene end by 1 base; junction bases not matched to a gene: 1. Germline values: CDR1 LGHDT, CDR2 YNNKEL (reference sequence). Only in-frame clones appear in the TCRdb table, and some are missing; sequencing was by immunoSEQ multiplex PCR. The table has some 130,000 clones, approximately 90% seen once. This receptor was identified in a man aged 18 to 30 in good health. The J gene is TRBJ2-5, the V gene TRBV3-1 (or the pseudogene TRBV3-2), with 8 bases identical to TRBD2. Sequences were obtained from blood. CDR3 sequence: CASSQDSGAQETQYF. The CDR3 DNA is TGTGCCAGCAGCCAAGATAGCGGGGCCCAAGAGACCCAGTACTTC.